This TCR beta chain was profiled in a study of blood T cell repertoires in COVID-19. Study-wide context: The origin of the acute and convalescent COVID-19 samples was the United States, Italy and Spain. From T cells, B-cell-depleted T cells, or PBMCs came the material, which was cDNA or gDNA.

This CDR3 has 17 residues. Germline loops: CDR1 SGHNT, CDR2 YYREEE (reference sequence). V lost 4 bases and J lost 0, with 17 bases in between. Generated by immunoSEQ multiplex PCR, the TCRdb table keeps only in-frame clones and is missing some. The sample consists of a few hundred thousand clones, approximately 92% of them appearing once. The rearrangement uses TRBV5-4 and TRBJ1-5; D uncertain. This TCR came from a middle-aged woman who had recovered from COVID-19. Sequenced: peripheral blood. DNA for the CDR3: TGTGCCAGCAGCAAACTATCAGCCGCCTATAGCAATCAGCCCCAGCATTTT. Encoded protein: CASSKLSAAYSNQPQHF.